The subject of this entry is one T cell receptor beta chain. What this receptor recognizes is not known. Base qualities are not provided; no much larger clone lies one nucleotide away. The sample originates from a study of immunodeficiency (dated by TCRdb to about 2019). About the study as a whole: Repertoire analysis was performed to search for VDJ recombination defects and oligoclonality.

Before TCR sequencing, CD3+CD8+ T cells were sorted from fresh PBMCs. V drops 11 bases and J drops 3 bases, leaving 22 bases in between. The CDR3 starts with the cysteine, ends with the phenylalanine, and has 15 residues. Only the CDR3 DNA is retained, 45 bases long and in frame from the first base. CDR1 and CDR2 were assigned from the germline V gene as MNHEY and SVGAGI. General conclusions and limits of the study: Relative to control CD8+ T cells, CD8+ T cells from patients had restricted TRB V-J pairing and a lower productive entropy. In the entropy comparisons of patients versus healthy controls, patients were shown as n=3 (open circles), and an effect on thymic development was only suggested as possible. Severe oligoclonality, judged by top-100 and total clonotype frequencies, was seen in patient CD8+ but not CD4+ T cells.

Genomic DNA was isolated using the QIAamp DNA Blood Mini Kit and then sent out for immunoSEQ repertoire analysis. Using a standard quantity of genomic DNA template, multiplex PCR was run to amplify the CDR3 regions. The PCR products underwent sequencing on an Illumina platform. The paper's data handling went like this. Alignment of sequences was done against a reference, and the V, D and J gene definitions came from IMGT. To eliminate PCR and sequencing errors, a nearest-neighbor clustering algorithm combined closely related sequences. V, D and J usage in productive unique and total sequences was analyzed using ImmunoSEQ Analyzer tools and R version 3.6.1. Imported from immuneACCESS, the table was reduced by TCRdb to in-frame sequences with V and J called. These copies leave out some clones; in studies compared against another copy, an unresolved V gene accounts for under half, and the cause of the remainder is not known. V and J calls and clone size are copied from that table; D and trimming were computed from the DNA. Here the sample has some 1,500 clones; about 94% occur a single time. 2.5% to 3.5% of the sample comes from the top ten.

Sequenced material: CD8+ T cells from blood. Recombination connected TRBV6-5 to TRBJ1-2; no D gene can be assigned with confidence. The TCR originated in a human donor in good health. The sequence in DNA is TGTGCCTATCATTCGGCATCGAAGGCCTACTATGGCTACACCTTC. Translated, it gives CAYHSASKAYYGYTF.